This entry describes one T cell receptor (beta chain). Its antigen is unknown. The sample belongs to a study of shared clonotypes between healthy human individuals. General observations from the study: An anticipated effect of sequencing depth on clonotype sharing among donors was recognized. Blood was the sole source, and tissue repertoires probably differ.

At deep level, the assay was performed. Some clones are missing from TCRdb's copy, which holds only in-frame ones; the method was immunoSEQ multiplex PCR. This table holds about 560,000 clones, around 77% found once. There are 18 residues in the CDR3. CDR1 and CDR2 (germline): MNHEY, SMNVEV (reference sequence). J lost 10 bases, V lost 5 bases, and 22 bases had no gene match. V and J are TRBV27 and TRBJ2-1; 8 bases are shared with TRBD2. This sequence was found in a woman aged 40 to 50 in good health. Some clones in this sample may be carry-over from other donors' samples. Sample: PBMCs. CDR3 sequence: CASSPQVRREDHTGEQFF. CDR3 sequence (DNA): TGTGCCAGCAGTCCCCAGGTGCGGCGGGAGGATCATACAGGGGAGCAGTTCTTC.